Below are 14 T cell receptor beta chains sequenced from a single sample in a study of blood T cell repertoires in COVID-19 (dated by TCRdb to the early 2020s). Library preparation was by the immunoSEQ multiplex PCR assay. TCRdb carries this immuneACCESS record with in-frame sequences only. Its versions omit some clonotypes, under half of them owing to an unresolved V gene in the studies checked, with the rest unexplained. The sample table records roughly 190,000 clones; 85% to 90% of these occur just once. The ten most abundant clones make up 3.7% of the sample. Sequencing was done on a sample of peripheral blood. Every receptor here comes from a man between 18 and 35 years old with active or convalescent COVID-19.

The chain joins TRBV24-1 to TRBJ2-7; D possibly corresponds to TRBD2 (6 bases). Trimming took 11 bases from V and 4 from J, leaving 8 bases between them. Germline V gene data show CDR1 as KGHDR and CDR2 as SFDVKD. The CDR3 runs 10 residues. In DNA form, the CDR3 reads TGTGCCATGAGCGGGTACGAGCAGTACTTC. Residues: CAMSGYEQYF.

The V and J genes are TRBV12-3 or TRBV12-4 and TRBJ1-1, with unresolved D. The CDR3 totals 13 residues. The V gene lost 1 base and the J gene lost 3 bases, with 6 bases spanning the gap. CDR3: CASSLVGDTEAFF. CDR3 nucleotides: TGTGCCAGCAGTTTAGTCGGGGACACTGAAGCTTTCTTT.

The chain combines TRBV18 with TRBJ2-7; 10 bases are a match to TRBD1. V lost 3 bases and J lost 4; bases outside the gene matches: 12. Germline-derived CDR1 and CDR2 are KGHSH and LQKENI. The CDR3 extends over 17 amino acids. DNA of the CDR3: TGTGCCAGCTCACCGGCCGCCGGGACAGGGGCTATATACGAGCAGTACGTC. Residues: CASSPAAGTGAIYEQYV.

The genes are TRBV29-1 and TRBJ2-2; 11 positions match TRBD2. Germline trimming cut 5 bases from V and 7 bases from J; bases unmatched to any gene: 6. Germline lookup yields CDR1 SQVTM and CDR2 ANQGSEA. The CDR3 is 14 residues long. DNA of the CDR3: TGCAGCGTTCGGTCTAGCGGGGGGAGCGGGGAGCTGTTTTTT. It specifies CSVRSSGGSGELFF.

V is TRBV3-1 (or the pseudogene TRBV3-2) and J is TRBJ1-1; D not resolved. From germline, CDR1 is LGHDT and CDR2 YNNKEL (reference sequence). V lost 4 bases and J 4 bases, leaving 16 bases between the germline ends. This CDR3 has 15 amino acids. This CDR3 is CASSLKRGGSTEAFF. CDR3 nucleotide sequence: TGTGCCAGCAGCCTAAAGAGAGGAGGGAGCACTGAAGCTTTCTTT.

The rearrangement uses TRBV3-1 (or the pseudogene TRBV3-2) and TRBJ2-2; possible D gene TRBD1, 5 bases. CDR3 length: 14 residues. In germline, CDR1 is LGHDT, CDR2 YNNKEL (reference sequence). The V end was cut by 4 bases, the J end by 6 bases, with 12 bases between. CDR3 sequence: CASSLQGFSGELFF. DNA of the CDR3: TGTGCCAGCAGCCTTCAGGGTTTTTCCGGGGAGCTGTTTTTT.

The rearrangement links TRBV5-5 to TRBJ1-3; no clear D gene. This CDR3 contains 13 residues. Germline V gives CDR1 SGHKS, CDR2 YYEKEE (reference sequence). V dropped 2 bases and J dropped 1 base, with 4 bases sitting between them. The CDR3 DNA reads TGTGCCAGCAGCTTCTCGTCTGGAAACACCATATATTTT. As protein: CASSFSSGNTIYF.

The table lists this clone with a count of one. CDR3 region: CATSDRTSGDAGSTQYF. The CDR3 DNA reads TGTGCCACCAGTGATCGGACTAGCGGGGACGCGGGAAGTACGCAGTATTTT. The chain combines TRBV24-1 with TRBJ2-3; 12 bases map to TRBD2. V was pared by 3 bases and J by 8 bases, with 11 bases of the junction left unmatched. CDR1 KGHDR and CDR2 SFDVKD come from the germline V gene. CDR3 length equals 17 residues.

A note on this clone: A read error may produce the germline difference seen at one junction end. The chain has TRBV9 and TRBJ2-1; possible D gene TRBD1, 6 bases. CDR3 length: 14 residues. CDR1 and CDR2 (germline): SGDLS, YYNGEE. For the CDR3, the DNA is TGTGCCAGCAGCCCCCGGACAGCATTCAATAAGCAGTTCTTC. Its protein is CASSPRTAFNKQFF.

The rearrangement joins TRBV5-1 to TRBJ2-2; 11 bases line up with TRBD2. The V segment lost 4 bases and the J segment 4 bases; nucleotides outside the gene matches: 6. Germline V gene sequence: CDR1 SGHRS, CDR2 YFSETQ. This CDR3 contains 16 residues. The chain's CDR3 is CASSPGGLAVTGELFF. CDR3 bases: TGCGCCAGCAGCCCGGGGGGACTAGCGGTCACCGGGGAGCTGTTTTTT.

This clone appeared a few times. This chain links TRBV6-4 with TRBJ1-4; no firm D call. This CDR3 contains 14 residues. V was cut by 4 bases and J by 1 base, with 7 bases left in between. The germline gives CDR1 MRHNA, CDR2 SNTAGT. CDR3 coding DNA: TGTGCCAGCAGTGGTGGAGGAACTAATGAAAAACTGTTTTTT. Amino acids: CASSGGGTNEKLFF.

The chain joins TRBV14 to TRBJ1-1; possible D gene TRBD1, 5 bases. Germline V gene data show CDR1 as SGHDN and CDR2 as FVKESK. Trimming cost V 5 bases and J 0 bases, with 13 bases left between them. CDR3 size: 15 residues. The chain's CDR3 is CASSLGVGMNTEAFF. CDR3 DNA sequence: TGTGCCAGCAGCTTAGGGGTAGGAATGAACACTGAAGCTTTCTTT. Together with reference TRBV14 and TRBJ1-1, the CDR3 gives the full variable domain: EAGVTQFPSHSVIEKGQTVTLRCDPISGHDNLYWYRRVMGKEIKFLLHFVKESKQDESGMPNNRFLAERTGGTYSTLKVQPAELEDSGVYFCASSLGVGMNTEAFFGQGTRLTVV.

This clone was seen only once. V and J are TRBV5-8 and TRBJ1-5; D perhaps matches TRBD1 (5 bases). This CDR3 comprises 17 residues. Trimming removed 0 bases at V and 2 bases at J, with 15 bases between. Germline lookup yields CDR1 SGHTS and CDR2 YDEGEE. CDR3 sequence: CASSLEVGVTGNQPQHF. Written as DNA, the CDR3 is TGTGCCAGCAGCTTGGAGGTAGGGGTGACAGGCAATCAGCCCCAGCATTTT.

This chain joins TRBV11-2 and TRBJ2-3, with 10 bases matching TRBD1. CDR1 and CDR2 from the germline V gene are SGHAT and FQNNGV. After removal of 4 bases from V and 2 bases from J, the junction contained 3 bases not matched to a gene. The CDR3 length is 15 residues. The CDR3 DNA sequence: TGTGCCAGCAGCTGGGGACAGGGGTACACAGATACGCAGTATTTT. It yields the protein CASSWGQGYTDTQYF.